A single TCR beta chain is shown here with its context. Its antigen is not known. This CDR3 contains 15 residues. Trimming took off 4 bases at V and 0 bases at J, with 10 bases between the two ends. Germline V gene data show CDR1 as MGHRA and CDR2 as YSYEKL. These data belong to a study of T cell responses to AZD1222 COVID-19 vaccine. Study details: Second-dose schedules of about 4 or about 12 weeks were combined. Study findings and constraints: Clonal diversity was possibly underestimated, and the donors were mostly white British, with more females.

Sequencing used immunoSEQ multiplex PCR; TCRdb keeps in-frame clones, though not all of them. The table has 90,000 or so clones, 70% to 90% seen once; the top ten hold over 15%. Source: peripheral blood, taken on day 0 of AZD1222 vaccination. The chain combines TRBV4-1 with TRBJ2-1; D remains unclear. The clonotype originates from an adult in good health. DNA of the CDR3: TGCGCCAGCAGCCCACGACCGAGCTCCTACAATGAGCAGTTCTTC. It translates to CASSPRPSSYNEQFF.